The TCR beta chain under discussion was sequenced for a study of shared clonotypes between healthy human individuals. A word on this clone: The sample has other DNA sequences that encode this CDR3 too.

Only CD45RO-negative cells positively selected for CCR7 counted as naive CD8 cells, so terminally differentiated effector memory CD45RA+ cells were excluded. TCRdb's table, derived via immunoSEQ multiplex PCR, lists solely in-frame clones and lacks some. The table includes 2 million to 2.5 million clones, just over 90% detected once. Sample: naive CD8+ T cells from PBMCs. The receptor comes from a man between 18 and 29 years old in good health. Some clones in this sample may be carry-over from other donors' samples.

The CDR3 loop reads CASSLSLGEQYF. The DNA of the CDR3 is TGTGCCAGCAGTTTATCGCTGGGCGAGCAGTACTTC. The chain joins TRBV27 to TRBJ2-7; D remains unclear. Germline loops: CDR1 MNHEY, CDR2 SMNVEV (reference sequence). The length of the CDR3 is 12 residues. Trimming left V 0 bases short and J 6 bases short, with 6 bases between.